This T cell receptor (beta chain) emerged from a study of OX40 agonist ivuxolimab in advanced cancers. Study-level findings and limits: Fewer expanded clones were found on average in CD4+ than in CD8+ T cells.

Comment on this clone: Its target is not known.

Germline lookup yields CDR1 GTSNPN and CDR2 SVGIG (reference sequence). This CDR3 is 11 amino acids long. Trimming stripped 3 bases from V and 6 bases from J, with 5 bases between. The protocol was immunoSEQ multiplex PCR, while the TCRdb copy is restricted to in-frame clones and leaves out a portion. Of 78,000 or so clones in the sample, roughly 90% were seen once. The chain recombines TRBV30 with TRBJ2-2; D unclear. This receptor was obtained from an adult with an advanced solid tumor such as melanoma, head and neck, liver or kidney cancer. The source was CD4+ or CD8+ T cells sorted from blood, collected in a trial of the OX40 agonist ivuxolimab. The CDR3 coding sequence is TGTGCCTGGAGAGTGTCCGGGGAGCTGTTTTTT. Its protein product is CAWRVSGELFF.